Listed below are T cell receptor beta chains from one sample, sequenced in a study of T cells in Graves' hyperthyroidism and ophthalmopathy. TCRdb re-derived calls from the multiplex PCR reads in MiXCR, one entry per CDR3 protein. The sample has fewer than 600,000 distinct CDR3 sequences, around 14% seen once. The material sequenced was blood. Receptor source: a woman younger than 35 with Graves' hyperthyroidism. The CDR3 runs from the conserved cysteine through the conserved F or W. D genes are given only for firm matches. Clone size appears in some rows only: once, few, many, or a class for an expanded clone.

cdr3_nt: TGTGCCAGCAGCTTGCTTACAAGCCCAACTAATGAAAAACTGTTTTTT
cdr3_aa: CASSLLTSPTNEKLFF
clone_size: .
v_call: TRBV5-8
j_call: TRBJ1-4
d_call: .

cdr3_nt: TGTGCCAGCAGCCAGGGGGGTACTGGAGGTAGCGGAGGGAGGTACATTCAGTACTTC
cdr3_aa: CASSQGGTGGSGGRYIQYF
clone_size: many
v_call: TRBV3-1
j_call: TRBJ2-4
d_call: .

cdr3_nt: TGCGCCAGCAGCTTCGCCCCCGTCAATGAGCAGTTCTTC
cdr3_aa: CASSFAPVNEQFF
clone_size: few
v_call: TRBV4-1
j_call: TRBJ2-1
d_call: .

cdr3_nt: TGCAGCGTTGGAATGGACAGATCATTTAACACTGAAGCTTTCTTT
cdr3_aa: CSVGMDRSFNTEAFF
clone_size: many
v_call: TRBV29-1
j_call: TRBJ1-1
d_call: .

cdr3_nt: TGCGCCAGCACGGACGAGGAGGGCCAATTAGAAGCTTTCTTT
cdr3_aa: CASTDEEGQLEAFF
clone_size: many
v_call: TRBV5-1
j_call: TRBJ1-1
d_call: .

cdr3_nt: TGTGCCAGCAGTGGGCGGACAGGGACGATCCCAGATACGCAGTATTTT
cdr3_aa: CASSGRTGTIPDTQYF
clone_size: .
v_call: TRBV6-5
j_call: TRBJ2-3
d_call: TRBD1

cdr3_nt: TGTGCCATCAGAGGGGGACAGGGGAGCACAGATACGCAGTATTTT
cdr3_aa: CAIRGGQGSTDTQYF
clone_size: many
v_call: TRBV10-3
j_call: TRBJ2-3
d_call: TRBD1

cdr3_nt: TGCAGCCTCTGTGGCATTCAGTGGCATTCACCCCTCCACTTT
cdr3_aa: CSLCGIQWHSPLHF
clone_size: many
v_call: TRBV29-1
j_call: TRBJ1-6
d_call: .

cdr3_nt: TGTGCCAGCATGGAAGCGGGAGATGGGGAGACCCAGTACTTC
cdr3_aa: CASMEAGDGETQYF
clone_size: many
v_call: TRBV6-1
j_call: TRBJ2-5
d_call: TRBD2

cdr3_nt: TGTGCCAGCAGTTTGACTAGCACAGATACGCAGTATTTT
cdr3_aa: CASSLTSTDTQYF
clone_size: many
v_call: TRBV28
j_call: TRBJ2-3
d_call: .

cdr3_nt: TGTGCCAGCAGCTTATTCGGACTAGCGGTCGGGAACACCGGGGAGCTGTTTTTT
cdr3_aa: CASSLFGLAVGNTGELFF
clone_size: .
v_call: TRBV7-2
j_call: TRBJ2-2
d_call: TRBD2

cdr3_nt: TGCAGTGCTAGAGACCTTAGACAGGGCGAAAATGAAGCTTTCTTT
cdr3_aa: CSARDLRQGENEAFF
clone_size: .
v_call: TRBV20-1
j_call: TRBJ1-1
d_call: TRBD1

cdr3_nt: TGTGCCATCAGTGATAGAGGGAGGGCCCGAGAGACCCAGTACTTC
cdr3_aa: CAISDRGRARETQYF
clone_size: many
v_call: TRBV10-3
j_call: TRBJ2-5
d_call: TRBD2

cdr3_nt: TGTGCCAGCAGACCGACTGCCGCGGAGACCCAGTACTTC
cdr3_aa: CASRPTAAETQYF
clone_size: many
v_call: TRBV6-1
j_call: TRBJ2-5
d_call: .

cdr3_nt: TGTGCCAGCAGCCACGAGGGTGGACTAGCGGGAGTTGAGCAGTTCTTC
cdr3_aa: CASSHEGGLAGVEQFF
clone_size: few
v_call: TRBV6-1
j_call: TRBJ2-1
d_call: TRBD2

cdr3_nt: TGCAGTGCTAGAATCCTGAGCAGGGGAGGTGATTCACCCCTCCACTTT
cdr3_aa: CSARILSRGGDSPLHF
clone_size: .
v_call: TRBV20-1
j_call: TRBJ1-6
d_call: .

cdr3_nt: TGTGCCAGCAGCCCCCTGGCCCGGACTAGCGGGCAGGGGGAAGAGACCCAGTACTTC
cdr3_aa: CASSPLARTSGQGEETQYF
clone_size: .
v_call: TRBV11-2
j_call: TRBJ2-5
d_call: TRBD2

cdr3_nt: TGTGCCAGCAGTTTATTAGAGGGAGTAGAGACCCAGTACTTC
cdr3_aa: CASSLLEGVETQYF
clone_size: many
v_call: TRBV28
j_call: TRBJ2-5
d_call: .

cdr3_nt: TGCAGTGCGGGACCGGGACCTGGCGGGACTGAAGCTTTCTTT
cdr3_aa: CSAGPGPGGTEAFF
clone_size: many
v_call: TRBV20-1
j_call: TRBJ1-1
d_call: .

cdr3_nt: TGTGCCAGCAGTTCCCGTATGGGCAATCAGCCCCAGCATTTT
cdr3_aa: CASSSRMGNQPQHF
clone_size: many
v_call: TRBV27
j_call: TRBJ1-5
d_call: .

cdr3_nt: TGTGCCAGCAGCCCCGGTGGGCCTGAACAGTCACCCCTCCACTTT
cdr3_aa: CASSPGGPEQSPLHF
clone_size: many
v_call: TRBV7-3
j_call: TRBJ1-6
d_call: .

cdr3_nt: TGTGCCAGCAGCCGAGTTAGCGGGAGGCAACAAGAGACCCAGTACTTC
cdr3_aa: CASSRVSGRQQETQYF
clone_size: .
v_call: TRBV6-1
j_call: TRBJ2-5
d_call: TRBD2